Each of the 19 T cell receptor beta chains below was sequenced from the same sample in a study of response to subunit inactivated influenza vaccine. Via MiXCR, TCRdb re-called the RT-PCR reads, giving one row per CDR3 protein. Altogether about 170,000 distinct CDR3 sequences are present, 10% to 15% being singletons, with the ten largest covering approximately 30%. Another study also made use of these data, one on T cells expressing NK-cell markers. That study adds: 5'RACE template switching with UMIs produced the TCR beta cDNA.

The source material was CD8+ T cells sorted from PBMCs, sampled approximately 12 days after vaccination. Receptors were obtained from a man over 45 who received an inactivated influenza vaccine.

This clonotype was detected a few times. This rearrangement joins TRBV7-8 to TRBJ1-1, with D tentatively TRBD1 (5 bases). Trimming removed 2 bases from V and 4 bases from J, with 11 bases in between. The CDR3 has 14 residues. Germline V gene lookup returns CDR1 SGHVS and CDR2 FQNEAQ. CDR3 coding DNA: TGTGCCAGCAGCTTACACGGGGGGAGCACTGAAGCTTTCTTT. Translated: CASSLHGGSTEAFF.

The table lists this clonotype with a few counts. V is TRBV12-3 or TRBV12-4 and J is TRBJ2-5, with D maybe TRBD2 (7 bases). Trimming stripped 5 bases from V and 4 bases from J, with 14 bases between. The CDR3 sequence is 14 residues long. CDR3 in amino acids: CASSRQGRGETQYF. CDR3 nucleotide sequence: TGTGCCAGCAGTCGCCAGGGGAGGGGAGAGACCCAGTACTTC.

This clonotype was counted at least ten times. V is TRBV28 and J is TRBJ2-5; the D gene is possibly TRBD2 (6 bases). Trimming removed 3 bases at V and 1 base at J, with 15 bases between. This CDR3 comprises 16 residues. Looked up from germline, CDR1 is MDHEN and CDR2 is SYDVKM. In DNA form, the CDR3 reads TGTGCCAGCAGTTTGTGGGGGGATTTCCCCCAAGAGACCCAGTACTTC. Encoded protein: CASSLWGDFPQETQYF.

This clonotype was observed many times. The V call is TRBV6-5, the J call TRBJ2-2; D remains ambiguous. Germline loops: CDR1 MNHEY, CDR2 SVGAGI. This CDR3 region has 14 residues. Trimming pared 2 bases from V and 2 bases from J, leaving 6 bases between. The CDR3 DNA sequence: TGTGCCAGCAGTTACGGGCGAAACACCGGGGAGCTGTTTTTT. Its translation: CASSYGRNTGELFF.

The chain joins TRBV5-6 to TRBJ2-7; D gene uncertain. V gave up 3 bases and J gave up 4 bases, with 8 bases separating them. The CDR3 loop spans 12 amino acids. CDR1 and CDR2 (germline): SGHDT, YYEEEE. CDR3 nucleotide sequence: TGTGCCAGCAGCTCTAGGTGGTACGAGCAGTACTTC. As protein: CASSSRWYEQYF.

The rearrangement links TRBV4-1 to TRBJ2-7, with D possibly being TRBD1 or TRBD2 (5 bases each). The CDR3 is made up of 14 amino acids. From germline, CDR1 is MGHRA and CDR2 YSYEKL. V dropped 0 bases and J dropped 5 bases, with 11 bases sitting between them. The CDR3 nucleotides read TGCGCCAGCAGCCAAGAGCCCGGGACGGACGAGCAGTACTTC. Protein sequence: CASSQEPGTDEQYF.

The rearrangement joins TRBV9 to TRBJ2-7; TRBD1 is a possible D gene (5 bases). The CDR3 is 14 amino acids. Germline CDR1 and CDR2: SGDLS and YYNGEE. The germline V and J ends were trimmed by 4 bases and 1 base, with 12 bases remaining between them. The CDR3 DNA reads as TGTGCCAGCAGCTCAAGGACAAGTTCCTACGAGCAGTACTTC. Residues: CASSSRTSSYEQYF.

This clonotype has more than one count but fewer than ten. CDR3 bases: TGCGCCAGCAGCGTGGGGACTGGCGGGCTGTACAATGAGCAGTTCTTC. This translates into CASSVGTGGLYNEQFF. V and J are TRBV5-1 and TRBJ2-1; perhaps TRBD2 as D (6 bases). Looked up from germline, CDR1 is SGHRS and CDR2 is YFSETQ. The CDR3 runs 16 residues. Trimming took 4 bases from V and 4 from J, leaving 18 bases between them.

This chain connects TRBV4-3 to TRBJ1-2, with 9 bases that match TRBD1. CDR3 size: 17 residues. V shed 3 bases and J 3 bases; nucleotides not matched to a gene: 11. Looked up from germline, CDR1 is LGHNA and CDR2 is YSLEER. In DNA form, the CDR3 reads TGCGCCAGCAGCCACATAGCAAGTACAGGGGGCGACTATGGCTACACCTTC. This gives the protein CASSHIASTGGDYGYTF.

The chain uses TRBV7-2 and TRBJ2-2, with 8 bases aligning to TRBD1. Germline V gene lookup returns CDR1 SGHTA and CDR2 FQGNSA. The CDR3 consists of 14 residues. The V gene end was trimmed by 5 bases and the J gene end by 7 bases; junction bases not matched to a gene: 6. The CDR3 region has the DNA TGTGCCAGCAGCCCCCAGGGGGCCGGCGGGGAGCTGTTTTTT. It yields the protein CASSPQGAGGELFF.

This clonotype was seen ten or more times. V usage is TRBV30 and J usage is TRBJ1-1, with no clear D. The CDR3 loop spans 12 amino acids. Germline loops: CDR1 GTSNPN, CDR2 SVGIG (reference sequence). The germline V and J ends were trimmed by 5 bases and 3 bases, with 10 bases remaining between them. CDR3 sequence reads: CAWDAYYTEAFF. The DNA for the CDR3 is TGTGCCTGGGACGCATATTACACTGAAGCTTTCTTT.

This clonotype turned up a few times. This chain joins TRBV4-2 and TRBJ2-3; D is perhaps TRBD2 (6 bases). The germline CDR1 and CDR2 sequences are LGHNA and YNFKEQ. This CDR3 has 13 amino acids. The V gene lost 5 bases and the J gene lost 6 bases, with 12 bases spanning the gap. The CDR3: CASSYTGGDTQYF. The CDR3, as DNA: TGTGCCAGCAGCTATACCGGAGGGGATACGCAGTATTTT.

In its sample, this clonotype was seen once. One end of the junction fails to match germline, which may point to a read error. CDR3 bases: TGCAGTGCTTCGGACAGCTCTAGAAACACCATATATTTT. It translates to CSASDSSRNTIYF. This sequence joins TRBV20-1 and TRBJ1-3; weak D call: TRBD1 (6 bases). CDR1 is DFQATT and CDR2 is SNEGSKA in the germline V gene (reference sequence). This CDR3 spans 13 amino acids.

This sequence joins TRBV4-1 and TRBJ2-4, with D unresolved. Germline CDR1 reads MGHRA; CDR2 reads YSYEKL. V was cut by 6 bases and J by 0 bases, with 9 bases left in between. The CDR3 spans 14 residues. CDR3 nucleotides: TGCGCCAGCAGAGATCCACTAGCCAAAAACATTCAGTACTTC. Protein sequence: CASRDPLAKNIQYF.

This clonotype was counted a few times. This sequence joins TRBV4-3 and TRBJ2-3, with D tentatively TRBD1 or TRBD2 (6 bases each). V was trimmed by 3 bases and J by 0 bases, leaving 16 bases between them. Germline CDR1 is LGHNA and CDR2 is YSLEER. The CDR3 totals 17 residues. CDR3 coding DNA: TGCGCCAGCAGCCAGACGGGGGCCCGTTCCAGCACAGATACGCAGTATTTT. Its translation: CASSQTGARSSTDTQYF.

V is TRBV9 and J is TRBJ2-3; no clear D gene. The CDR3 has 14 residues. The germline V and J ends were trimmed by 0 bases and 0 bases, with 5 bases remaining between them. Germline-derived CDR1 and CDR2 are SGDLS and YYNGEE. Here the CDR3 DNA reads TGTGCCAGCAGCGTAGACGGGAGCACAGATACGCAGTATTTT. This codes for CASSVDGSTDTQYF.

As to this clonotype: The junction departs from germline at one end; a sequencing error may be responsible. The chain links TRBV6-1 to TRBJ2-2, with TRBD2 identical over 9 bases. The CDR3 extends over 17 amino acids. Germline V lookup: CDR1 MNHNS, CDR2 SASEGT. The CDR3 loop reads CASSESAGGSSTGELIF. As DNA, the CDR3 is TGTGCCAGCAGTGAATCGGCGGGAGGGTCGAGCACCGGGGAGCTGATTTTT.

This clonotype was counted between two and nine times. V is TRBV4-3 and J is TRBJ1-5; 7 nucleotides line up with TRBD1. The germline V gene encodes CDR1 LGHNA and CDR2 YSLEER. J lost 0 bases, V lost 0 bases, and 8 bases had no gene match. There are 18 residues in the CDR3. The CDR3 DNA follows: TGCGCCAGCAGCCAAGATTGGGCAGGGACAGTTAGCAATCAGCCCCAGCATTTT. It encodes CASSQDWAGTVSNQPQHF.

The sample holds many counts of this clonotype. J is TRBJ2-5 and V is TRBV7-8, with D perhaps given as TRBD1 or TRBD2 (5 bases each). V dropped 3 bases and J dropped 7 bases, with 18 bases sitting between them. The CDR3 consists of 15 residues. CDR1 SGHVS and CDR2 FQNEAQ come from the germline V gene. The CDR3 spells CASSFLGTRRGTQYF. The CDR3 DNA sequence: TGTGCCAGCAGCTTCCTCGGGACCCGACGGGGGACCCAGTACTTC.